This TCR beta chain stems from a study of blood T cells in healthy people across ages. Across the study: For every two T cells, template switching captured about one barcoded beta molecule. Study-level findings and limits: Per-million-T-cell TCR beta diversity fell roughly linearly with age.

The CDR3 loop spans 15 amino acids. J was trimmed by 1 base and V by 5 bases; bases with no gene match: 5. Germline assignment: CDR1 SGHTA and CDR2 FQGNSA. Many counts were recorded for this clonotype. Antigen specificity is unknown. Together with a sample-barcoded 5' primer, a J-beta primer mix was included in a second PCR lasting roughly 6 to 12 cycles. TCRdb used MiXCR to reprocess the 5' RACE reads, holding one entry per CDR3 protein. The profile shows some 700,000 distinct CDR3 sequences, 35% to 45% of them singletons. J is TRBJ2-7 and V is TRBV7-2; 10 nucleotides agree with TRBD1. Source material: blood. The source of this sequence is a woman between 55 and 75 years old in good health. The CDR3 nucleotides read TGTGCCAGCAGCCCCCGGGACAGGGGTTCCTACGAGCAGTACTTC. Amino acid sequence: CASSPRDRGSYEQYF.